This TCR beta chain was documented in a study of blood T cell repertoires in COVID-19. About the study: Researchers got acute and convalescent COVID-19 samples from the United States, Italy and Spain. Sample material is recorded as cDNA or gDNA derived from T cells, B-cell-depleted T cells, or PBMCs.

V lost 4 bases to trimming and J lost 5 bases; unmatched junction nucleotides: 13. The CDR3 runs 16 residues. The germline CDR1 and CDR2 sequences are SGHRS and YFSETQ. Methods used by the authors: Nucleated cell counts were estimated from reference gene primer amplification. The table came from immunoSEQ multiplex PCR; TCRdb's copy has only in-frame clones and leaves some out. That table supplies the V and J calls and clone size; D and trimming were determined from the DNA. The profile covers approximately 150,000 clones, with 70% to 90% appearing a single time and 4% taken by the ten largest. A few counts support this clone.

Sequencing was performed on peripheral blood. This sequence originates from a woman in her sixties or seventies with acute or convalescent COVID-19. V gene TRBV5-1 combines with J gene TRBJ2-5; 8 bases match TRBD1. The CDR3 here is CASSRLQGGAWETQYF. CDR3 nucleotides: TGCGCCAGCAGCAGACTACAGGGGGGCGCATGGGAGACCCAGTACTTC.